The entry below describes one T cell receptor (beta chain). No antigen is known for it. The V and J ends lost 5 bases and 10 bases, in that order; junction bases with no gene match: 6. CDR1 is SQVTM and CDR2 is ANQGSEA in the germline V gene. This CDR3 has 12 residues. This record belongs to a study of cytomegalovirus exposure and HLA in healthy donors. PCR was performed using 60 Vbeta and 13 Jbeta primers. Only in-frame clones appear in the TCRdb table, and some are missing; sequencing was by immunoSEQ multiplex PCR. The sample lists 35,000 to 45,000 clones; 55% to 75% were seen once. Study observations and caveats: Owing to their indistinguishability, certain V segments, notably TRBV6-2 and TRBV6-3, were excluded. The authors enumerated around 150 TCR beta chains as linked to cytomegalovirus. Later analysis identified a missense DCLRE1C variant that was linked to TCR beta V- and J-gene trimming.

Sequencing was done on a sample of PBMCs. The rearrangement links TRBV29-1 to TRBJ1-4, with 8 bases matching TRBD1. The sequence came from a man aged 30 to 45 in good health and CMV-seronegative. The CDR3 reads CSVRQGTGKLFF. The CDR3 DNA follows: TGCAGCGTTCGACAGGGGACGGGAAAACTGTTTTTT.